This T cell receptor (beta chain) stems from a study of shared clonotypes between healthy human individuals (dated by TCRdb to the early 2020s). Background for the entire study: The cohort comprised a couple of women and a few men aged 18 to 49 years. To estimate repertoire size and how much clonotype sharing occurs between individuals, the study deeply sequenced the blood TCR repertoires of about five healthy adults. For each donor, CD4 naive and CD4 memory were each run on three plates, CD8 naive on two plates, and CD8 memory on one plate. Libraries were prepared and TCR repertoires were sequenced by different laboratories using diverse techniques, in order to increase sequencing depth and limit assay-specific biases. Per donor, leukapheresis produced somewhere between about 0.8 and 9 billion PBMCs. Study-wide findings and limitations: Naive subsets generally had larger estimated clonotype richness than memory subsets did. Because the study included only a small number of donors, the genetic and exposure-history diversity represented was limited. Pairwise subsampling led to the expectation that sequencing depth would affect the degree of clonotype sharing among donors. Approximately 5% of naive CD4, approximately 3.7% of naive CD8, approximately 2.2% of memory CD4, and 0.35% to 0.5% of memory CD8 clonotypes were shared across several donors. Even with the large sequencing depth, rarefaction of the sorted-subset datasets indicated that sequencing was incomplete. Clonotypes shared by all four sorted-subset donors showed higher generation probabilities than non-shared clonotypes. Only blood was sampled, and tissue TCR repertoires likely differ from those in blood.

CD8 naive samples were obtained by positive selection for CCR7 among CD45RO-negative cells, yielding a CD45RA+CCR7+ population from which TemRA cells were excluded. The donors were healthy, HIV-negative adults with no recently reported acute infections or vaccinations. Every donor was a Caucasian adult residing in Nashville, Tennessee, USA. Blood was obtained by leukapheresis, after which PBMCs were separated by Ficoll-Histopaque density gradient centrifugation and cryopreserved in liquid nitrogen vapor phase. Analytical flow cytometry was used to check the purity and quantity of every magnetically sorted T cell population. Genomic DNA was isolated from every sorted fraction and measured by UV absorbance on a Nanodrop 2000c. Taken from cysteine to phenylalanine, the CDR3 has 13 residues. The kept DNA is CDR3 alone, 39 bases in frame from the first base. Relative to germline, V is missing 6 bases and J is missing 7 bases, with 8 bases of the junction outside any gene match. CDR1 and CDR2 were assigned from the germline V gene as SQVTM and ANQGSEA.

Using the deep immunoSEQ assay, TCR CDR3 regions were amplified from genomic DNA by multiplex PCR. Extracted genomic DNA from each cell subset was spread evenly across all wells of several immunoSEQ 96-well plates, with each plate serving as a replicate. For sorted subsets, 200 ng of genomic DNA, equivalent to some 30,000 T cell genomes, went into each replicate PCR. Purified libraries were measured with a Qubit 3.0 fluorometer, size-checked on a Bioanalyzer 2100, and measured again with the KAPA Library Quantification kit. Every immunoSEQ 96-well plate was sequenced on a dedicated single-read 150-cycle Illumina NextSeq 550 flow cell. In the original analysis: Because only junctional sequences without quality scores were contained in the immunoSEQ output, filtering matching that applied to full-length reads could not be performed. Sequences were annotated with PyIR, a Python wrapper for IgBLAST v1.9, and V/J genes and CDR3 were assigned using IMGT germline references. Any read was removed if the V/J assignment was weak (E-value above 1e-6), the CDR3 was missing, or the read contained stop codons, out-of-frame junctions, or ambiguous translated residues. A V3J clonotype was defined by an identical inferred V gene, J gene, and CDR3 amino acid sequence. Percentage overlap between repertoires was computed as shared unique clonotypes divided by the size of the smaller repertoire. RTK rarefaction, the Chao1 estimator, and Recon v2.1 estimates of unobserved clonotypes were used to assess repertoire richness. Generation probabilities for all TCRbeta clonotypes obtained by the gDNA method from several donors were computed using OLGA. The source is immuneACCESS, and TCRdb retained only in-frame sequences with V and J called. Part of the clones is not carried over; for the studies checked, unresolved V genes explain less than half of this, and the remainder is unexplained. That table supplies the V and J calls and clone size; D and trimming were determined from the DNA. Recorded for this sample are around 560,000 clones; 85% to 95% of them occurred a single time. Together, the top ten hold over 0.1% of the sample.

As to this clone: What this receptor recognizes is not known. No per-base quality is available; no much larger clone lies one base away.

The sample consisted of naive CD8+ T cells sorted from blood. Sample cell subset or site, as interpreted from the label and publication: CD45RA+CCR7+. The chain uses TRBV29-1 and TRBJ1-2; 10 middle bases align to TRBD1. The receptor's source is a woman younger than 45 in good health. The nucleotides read TGCAGCGTCCTCCGACAGGGGGCTCTTGGCTACACCTTC. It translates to CSVLRQGALGYTF.